The sequence of this T cell receptor beta chain was determined in a study of primary melanoma T cells and metastatic recurrence. Whole-study context: Primary melanomas here were stage T2 to T4, over 1 mm thick.

A note on this clone: Its antigen is as yet unknown. An end of the junction differs from the germline gene, which may be a read error.

CDR3 length: 16 residues. Germline values: CDR1 KGHSH, CDR2 LQKENI. General study points: Suggested, not shown: primary melanomas can contain effective antitumor T cells. The tumor T-cell fraction reportedly predicted progression-free survival independently of thickness, ulceration, mitotic rate and age. A tumor T-cell fraction above 20% appeared protective.

Clones were read by immunoSEQ multiplex PCR, and TCRdb kept only the in-frame ones, dropping some. The sample has 700 to 750 clones, about 73% seen once. The chain joins TRBV18 to TRBJ1-1; 9 nucleotides match TRBD1. The TCR sequence derives from a human donor with melanoma. Sequencing used melanoma tumor tissue. CDR3 sequence reads: CASSLGQGTMNIEAFF. The CDR3 DNA is TGTGCCAGCTCACTCGGACAGGGGACGATGAACATTGAAGCTTTCTTT. The complete variable domain, with remaining parts taken from reference TRBV18 and TRBJ1-1, reads NAGVMQNPRHLVRRRGQEARLRCSPMKGHSHVYWYRQLPEEGLKFMVYLQKENIIDESGMPKERFSAEFPKEGPSILRIQQVVRGDSAAYFCASSLGQGTMNIEAFFGQGTRLTVV.